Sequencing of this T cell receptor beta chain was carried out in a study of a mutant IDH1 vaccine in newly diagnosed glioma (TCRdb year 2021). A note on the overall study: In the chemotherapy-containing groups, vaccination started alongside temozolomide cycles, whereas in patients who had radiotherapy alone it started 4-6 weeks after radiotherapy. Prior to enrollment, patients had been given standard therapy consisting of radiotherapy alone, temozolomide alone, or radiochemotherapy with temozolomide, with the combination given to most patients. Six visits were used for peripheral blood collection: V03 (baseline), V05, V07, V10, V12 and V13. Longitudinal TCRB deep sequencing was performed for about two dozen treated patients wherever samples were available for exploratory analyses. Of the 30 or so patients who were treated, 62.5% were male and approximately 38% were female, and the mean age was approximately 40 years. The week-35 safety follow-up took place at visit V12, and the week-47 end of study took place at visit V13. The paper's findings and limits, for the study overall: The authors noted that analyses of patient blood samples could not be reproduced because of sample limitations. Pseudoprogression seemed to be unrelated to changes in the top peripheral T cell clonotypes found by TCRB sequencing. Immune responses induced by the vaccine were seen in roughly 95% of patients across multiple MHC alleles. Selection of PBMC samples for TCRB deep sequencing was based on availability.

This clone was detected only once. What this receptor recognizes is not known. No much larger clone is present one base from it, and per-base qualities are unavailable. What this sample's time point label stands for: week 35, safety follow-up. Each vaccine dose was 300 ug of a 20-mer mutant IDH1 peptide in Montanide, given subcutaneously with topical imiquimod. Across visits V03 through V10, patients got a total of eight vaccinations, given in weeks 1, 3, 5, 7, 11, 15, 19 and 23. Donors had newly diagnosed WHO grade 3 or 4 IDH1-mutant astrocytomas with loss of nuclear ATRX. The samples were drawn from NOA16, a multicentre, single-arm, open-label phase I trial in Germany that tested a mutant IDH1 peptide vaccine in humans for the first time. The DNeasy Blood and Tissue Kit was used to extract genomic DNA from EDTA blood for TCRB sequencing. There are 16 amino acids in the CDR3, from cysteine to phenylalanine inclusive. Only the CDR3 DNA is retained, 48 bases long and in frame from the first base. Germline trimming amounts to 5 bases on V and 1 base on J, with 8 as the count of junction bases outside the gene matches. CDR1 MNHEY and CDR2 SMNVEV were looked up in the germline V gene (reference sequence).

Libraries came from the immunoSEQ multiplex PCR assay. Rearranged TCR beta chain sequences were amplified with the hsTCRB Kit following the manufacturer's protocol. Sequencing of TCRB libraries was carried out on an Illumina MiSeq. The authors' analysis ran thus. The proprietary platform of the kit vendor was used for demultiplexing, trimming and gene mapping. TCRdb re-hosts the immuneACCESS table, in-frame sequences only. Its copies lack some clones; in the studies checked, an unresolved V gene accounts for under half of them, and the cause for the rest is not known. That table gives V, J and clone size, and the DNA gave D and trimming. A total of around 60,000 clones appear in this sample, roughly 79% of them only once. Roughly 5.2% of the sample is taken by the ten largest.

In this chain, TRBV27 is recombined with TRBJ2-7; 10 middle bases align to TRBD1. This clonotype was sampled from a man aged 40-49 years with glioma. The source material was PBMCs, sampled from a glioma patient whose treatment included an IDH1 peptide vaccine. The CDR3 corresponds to CASSIPPGQGSYEQYF. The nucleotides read TGTGCCAGCAGTATACCGCCGGGACAGGGGTCCTACGAGCAGTACTTC.